The rows below give T cell receptor beta chains drawn from one sample of a study of cytomegalovirus exposure and HLA in healthy donors. Sequenced by immunoSEQ multiplex PCR; TCRdb stores in-frame clones only, minus some. The ten top clones account for about 12%, within a sample of about 50,000 clones. The source material was PBMCs. Every receptor here comes from a woman aged 55-69 years in good health and CMV-seropositive. The CDR3 runs from the conserved cysteine through the conserved F or W. The D gene is left open where the match is weak.

>16|TRBD2|TRBJ2-5|TRBV4-1
CASSGGVRGAQETQYF
TGCGCCAGCAGCGGGGGAGTGCGGGGGGCCCAAGAGACCCAGTACTTC
>14|-|TRBJ2-7|TRBV7-7
CASSPDRSAYEQYF
TGTGCTAGCAGCCCCGACAGAAGCGCCTACGAGCAGTACTTC
>13|-|TRBJ1-1|TRBV6-1
CAIQTVGNTEAFF
TGTGCCATCCAGACTGTCGGAAACACTGAAGCTTTCTTT
>14|-|TRBJ1-2|TRBV11-3
CASSPGAGDYGYTF
TGTGCCAGCAGCCCAGGGGCGGGGGACTATGGCTACACCTTC
>14|-|TRBJ1-1|TRBV25-1
CASSETQGYTEAFF
TGTGCCAGCAGTGAAACGCAGGGATACACTGAAGCTTTCTTT
>15|-|TRBJ2-3|TRBV18
CASSPQLQGTDTQYF
TGTGCCAGCTCACCACAATTACAAGGCACAGATACGCAGTATTTT
>14|-|TRBJ2-7|TRBV28
CASSLGGNLNEQYF
TGTGCCAGCAGTTTGGGGGGTAATTTGAACGAGCAGTACTTC
>15|TRBD1|TRBJ2-5|TRBV5-1
CASSLRTGAQETQYF
TGCGCCAGCAGCCTAAGGACAGGGGCCCAAGAGACCCAGTACTTC
>14|-|TRBJ1-2|TRBV6-4
CASSAGISDYGYTF
TGTGCCAGCAGCGCCGGGATCTCGGACTATGGCTACACCTTC
>17|-|TRBJ1-1|TRBV5-1
CASRVGTTTSMNTEAFF
TGCGCCAGCAGAGTGGGGACAACAACATCTATGAACACTGAAGCTTTCTTT
>14|TRBD2|TRBJ2-7|TRBV7-9
CASSPGGASSEQYF
TGTGCCAGCAGCCCCGGGGGGGCGTCGAGCGAGCAGTACTTC
>14|-|TRBJ2-7|TRBV5-4
CASSLHDSSYEQYF
TGTGCCAGCAGCTTGCATGACAGCTCCTACGAGCAGTACTTC
>13|-|TRBJ2-5|TRBV5-6
CASSSTGRETQYF
TGTGCCAGCAGCTCGACGGGTCGAGAGACCCAGTACTTC
>16|TRBD1|TRBJ2-4|TRBV5-4
CASSWRQGDPKNIQYF
TGTGCCAGCAGCTGGCGACAGGGGGATCCCAAAAACATTCAGTACTTC
>15|-|TRBJ1-1|TRBV29-1
CSVDPHGSGRDEAFF
TGCAGCGTTGACCCCCACGGTTCAGGGAGGGATGAAGCTTTCTTT